The 9 T cell receptor beta chains presented below share a single source sample, sequenced in a study of somatic mutations in cytotoxic T cells in rheumatoid arthritis. TCRdb keeps only in-frame clones here, not all; method: immunoSEQ multiplex PCR. Altogether about 2,300 clones are present, about four fifths being singletons, with the ten largest covering roughly two fifths. Sequencing used CD8+ T cells sorted from blood. These receptors all come from an adult with rheumatoid arthritis.

The V gene is TRBV2, the J gene TRBJ1-4; the D gene is possibly TRBD1 (6 bases). Trimming cost V 5 bases and J 3 bases, with 16 bases left between them. CDR1 and CDR2 (germline): SNHLY, FYNNEI. The CDR3 loop spans 16 amino acids. Here the CDR3 reads CASSQNRGLANEKLFF. CDR3 sequence (DNA): TGTGCCAGCAGTCAAAACCGGGGGCTGGCTAATGAAAAACTGTTTTTT. Filled out from reference TRBV2 and TRBJ1-4, the complete variable domain reads EPEVTQTPSHQVTQMGQEVILRCVPISNHLYFYWYRQILGQKVEFLVSFYNNEISEKSEIFDDQFSVERPDGSNFTLKIRSTKLEDSAMYFCASSQNRGLANEKLFFGSGTQLSVL.

The chain recombines TRBV4-1 with TRBJ2-7; the match to TRBD1 covers 8 bases. Germline trimming cut 3 bases from V and 3 bases from J; bases unmatched to any gene: 1. This CDR3 has 13 amino acids. Looked up from germline, CDR1 is MGHRA and CDR2 is YSYEKL. In nucleotides, the CDR3 is TGCGCCAGCAGCCAGGGGACAGGCTACGAGCAGTACTTC. It encodes CASSQGTGYEQYF.

This sequence joins TRBV30 and TRBJ1-2; no firm D call. Germline values: CDR1 GTSNPN, CDR2 SVGIG (reference sequence). Trimming removed 4 bases at V and 0 bases at J, with 3 bases between. The CDR3 contains 11 residues. CDR3 sequence reads: CAWISNYGYTF. The DNA of the CDR3 is TGTGCCTGGATTTCTAACTATGGCTACACCTTC.

CDR3: CASSQDPAGGPDTQYF. CDR3 sequence (DNA): TGTGCCAGCAGCCAAGATCCAGCGGGGGGTCCAGATACGCAGTATTTT. The chain is built from TRBV4-2 and TRBJ2-3, with 9 bases lining up with TRBD2. This CDR3 contains 16 residues. In germline, CDR1 is LGHNA, CDR2 YNFKEQ. After removal of 0 bases from V and 4 bases from J, the junction contained 5 bases not matched to a gene.

The chain recombines TRBV7-6 with TRBJ2-6; D is ambiguous. V was pared by 2 bases and J by 0 bases, with 8 bases between. This CDR3 has 16 residues. CDR1 is SGHVS and CDR2 is FNYEAQ in the germline V gene. CDR3 coding DNA: TGTGCCAGCAGCTTAAGTGTCAGCTCTGGGGCCAACGTCCTGACTTTC. This encodes CASSLSVSSGANVLTF.

J is TRBJ2-1 and V is TRBV13; weak D call: TRBD2 (6 bases). CDR1 is PRHDT, CDR2 FYEKMQ, per germline (reference sequence). The length of the CDR3 is 14 residues. V was trimmed by 4 bases and J by 5 bases, leaving 12 bases between them. The CDR3: CASSSGTSNNEQFF. CDR3 DNA sequence: TGTGCCAGCAGCTCCGGGACTTCTAACAATGAGCAGTTCTTC.

The chain recombines TRBV25-1 with TRBJ1-1, with D tentatively TRBD1 (6 bases). This CDR3 region has 13 residues. The germline V and J ends were trimmed by 7 bases and 7 bases, with 16 bases remaining between them. Germline V gene data show CDR1 as MGHDK and CDR2 as SYGVNS. The CDR3 region has the DNA TGTGCCAGCACCTTTGGGGGGGGCGATGAAGCTTTCTTT. Protein sequence: CASTFGGGDEAFF.

This chain connects TRBV6-5 to TRBJ1-2; no reliable D call. Between the trimmed V and J ends, which lost 0 bases and 5 bases, there was a span of 7 bases. CDR1 is MNHEY, CDR2 SVGAGI, per germline. The CDR3 spans 13 residues. CDR3 nucleotide sequence: TGTGCCAGCAGTTACTCGAGGCAGTATGGCTACACCTTC. Translated: CASSYSRQYGYTF.

V gene TRBV28 combines with J gene TRBJ1-2, with 11 bases lining up with TRBD1. The CDR3 runs 16 residues. The germline V gene has CDR1 MDHEN and CDR2 SYDVKM. The J segment lost 6 bases and the V segment lost 4 bases, leaving 10 bases of the junction unmatched. The CDR3 loop is CASSSPSGTGGNGYTF. The DNA for the CDR3 is TGTGCCAGCAGTTCCCCCTCCGGGACAGGGGGAAATGGCTACACCTTC.